This entry lists 14 T cell receptor beta chains sequenced from one sample in a study of T cells after yellow fever vaccination. TCRdb re-called the 5' RACE reads through MiXCR, storing one row per CDR3 protein. The table has roughly 520,000 distinct CDR3 sequences, just over 20% seen once; the top ten hold roughly a sixth. The sequenced sample was PBMCs, obtained less than 25 days after the first yellow fever vaccination. The receptors stem from a man aged 18-30 years who received the YFV17D yellow fever vaccine.

This clonotype was seen a handful of times. This chain joins TRBV2 and TRBJ2-3; D may correspond to TRBD1 or TRBD2 (6 bases each). The CDR3 runs to 15 residues. V was shortened by 4 bases and J by 1 base, with 12 bases between the two germline ends. Germline V gives CDR1 SNHLY, CDR2 FYNNEI. CDR3 amino acids: CASSGLEGGTDTQYF. CDR3 nucleotides: TGTGCCAGCAGTGGGCTGGAGGGGGGCACAGATACGCAGTATTTT.

The chain is built from TRBV6-1 and TRBJ2-2; TRBD1 is a possible D gene (5 bases). V was clipped by 5 bases and J by 6 bases, with 13 bases between them. The length of the CDR3 is 14 residues. The germline gives CDR1 MNHNS, CDR2 SASEGT. CDR3 coding DNA: TGTGCCAGCAGTCTCACGCAGGGATCCGGGGAGCTGTTTTTT. Its protein is CASSLTQGSGELFF.

The V and J genes are TRBV7-9 and TRBJ1-1, with TRBD1 matching 9 bases. V lost 4 bases and J lost 5; bases outside the gene matches: 8. Germline CDR1 SEHNR, CDR2 FQNEAQ (reference sequence). The CDR3 runs 15 residues. The CDR3 is CASSSPDRGETEAFF. The CDR3 DNA reads TGTGCCAGCAGCTCGCCGGACAGGGGAGAGACTGAAGCTTTCTTT.

This clonotype showed up just a few times. V gene TRBV11-2 combines with J gene TRBJ1-5, with D maybe TRBD1 (5 bases). The CDR3 has 16 residues. Trimming left V 1 base short and J 6 bases short, with 16 bases between. Germline V CDR1 and CDR2: SGHAT, FQNNGV. For the CDR3, the DNA is TGTGCCAGCAGCTTAGTGGGGAAGGGGTCGCGTCAGCCCCAGCATTTT. Translating it yields CASSLVGKGSRQPQHF.

This clonotype has a handful of counts. The rearrangement links TRBV7-8 to TRBJ1-4; D gene uncertain. Germline CDR1 and CDR2: SGHVS and FQNEAQ. The V gene lost 5 bases and the J gene lost 5 bases, with 12 bases spanning the gap. This CDR3 comprises 14 residues. The CDR3 region has the DNA TGTGCCAGCAGCCTCGTGAGACTGAATGAAAAACTGTTTTTT. Its protein is CASSLVRLNEKLFF.

This clonotype has more than one count but fewer than ten. V usage is TRBV6-1 and J usage is TRBJ2-3; 11 nucleotides line up with TRBD1. Germline loops: CDR1 MNHNS, CDR2 SASEGT. The trim removed 6 bases at V and 4 bases at J, leaving 6 bases unmatched. There are 15 residues in the CDR3. For the CDR3, the DNA is TGTGCCAGCAGCCCAAGGGACAGGGGGTCAGATACGCAGTATTTT. Translating it yields CASSPRDRGSDTQYF.

This chain links TRBV4-3 with TRBJ2-5; D unresolved. V lost 2 bases, J lost 2 bases, and 6 bases lay in between. Looked up from germline, CDR1 is LGHNA and CDR2 is YSLEER. The CDR3 runs 13 residues. The CDR3 region is CASSQRSQETQYF. The CDR3 DNA sequence: TGCGCCAGCAGCCAACGCAGTCAAGAGACCCAGTACTTC.

This clonotype was observed at least ten times. V and J are TRBV29-1 and TRBJ2-3; D gene uncertain. The CDR3 loop spans 13 amino acids. V lost 3 bases and J 2 bases, leaving 9 bases between the germline ends. Germline CDR1 SQVTM, CDR2 ANQGSEA. The CDR3 spells CSVDYSYTDTQYF. CDR3 coding DNA: TGCAGCGTTGACTACAGCTACACAGATACGCAGTATTTT.

The V gene is TRBV5-6, the J gene TRBJ2-7, with 9 nucleotides matching TRBD2. The germline CDR1 and CDR2 sequences are SGHDT and YYEEEE. The CDR3 sequence is 14 residues long. The trim removed 1 base at V and 2 bases at J, leaving 1 base unmatched. CDR3 in amino acids: CASSLQRGAYEQYF. The CDR3 region has the DNA TGTGCCAGCAGCTTGCAGCGGGGGGCCTACGAGCAGTACTTC. Based on the CDR3 plus reference TRBV5-6 and TRBJ2-7, the full variable domain is DAGVTQSPTHLIKTRGQQVTLRCSPKSGHDTVSWYQQALGQGPQFIFQYYEEEERQRGNFPDRFSGHQFPNYSSELNVNALLLGDSALYLCASSLQRGAYEQYFGPGTRLTVT.

V is TRBV25-1 and J is TRBJ1-2, with D possibly matching TRBD1 (6 bases). The CDR3 has 13 residues. Germline V gene data show CDR1 as MGHDK and CDR2 as SYGVNS. V shed 4 bases and J shed 5 bases, with 11 bases lying between them. CDR3 protein: CASSGGQWYGYTF. The CDR3, as DNA: TGTGCCAGCAGTGGTGGACAGTGGTATGGCTACACCTTC.

The sample holds a few counts of this clonotype. The chain carries TRBV11-3 and TRBJ2-5; D may be TRBD1 or TRBD2 (5 bases each). Trimming pared 5 bases from V and 5 bases from J, leaving 12 bases between. This CDR3 comprises 13 residues. Germline loops: CDR1 SGHNT, CDR2 YENEEA. CDR3 protein: CASSVGDRETQYF. The CDR3 coding sequence is TGTGCCAGCAGCGTGGGGGATCGGGAGACCCAGTACTTC.

This clonotype showed up just a few times. The chain carries TRBV7-2 and TRBJ2-5; TRBD1 agrees at 8 bases. The CDR3 consists of 15 residues. Per the germline V gene, CDR1 is SGHTA and CDR2 is FQGNSA. V trimming: 7 bases; J trimming: 5 bases; junction bases outside the gene matches: 12. This CDR3 reads CASTSPDRAIETQYF. In nucleotides, the CDR3 is TGTGCCAGCACCTCACCGGACAGGGCGATCGAGACCCAGTACTTC.

The table lists this clonotype with a few counts. The chain recombines TRBV6-1 with TRBJ2-7; no clear D gene. The V end was cut by 5 bases, the J end by 2 bases, with 13 bases between. Germline V gene sequence: CDR1 MNHNS, CDR2 SASEGT. The CDR3 totals 14 residues. In DNA form, the CDR3 reads TGTGCCAGCAGTCCCTACCTAGGGACCTACGAGCAGTACGTC. This gives the protein CASSPYLGTYEQYV.

The CDR3 DNA reads as TGTGCCAGCAGTGTGGGGGCCTCGGGGTGGAATGAGCAGTTCTTC. This codes for CASSVGASGWNEQFF. The chain couples TRBV27 to TRBJ2-1; possibly TRBD1 for D (6 bases). This CDR3 is built from 15 residues. Germline-derived CDR1 and CDR2 are MNHEY and SMNVEV (reference sequence). V was pared by 5 bases and J by 7 bases, with 18 bases between.